The 10 T cell receptor beta chains in this list originate from one sample, sequenced in a study of human T cells and chemical hapten exposure. TCRdb redid the calling of the RACE reads with MiXCR, one entry per CDR3 protein. The sample carries roughly 200,000 distinct CDR3 sequences, about 20% recorded once. The time point denotes: patch test 1, 2 weeks after DPC sensitization. As for treatment: therapeutic diphenylcyclopropenone sensitization with weekly scalp DPC. Sample: whole blood, taken in connection with sensitization to the hapten diphenylcyclopropenone (DPC). The receptor source for this set is a woman aged 45-59 years with alopecia areata. Some clones in this sample may be carry-over from other donors' samples.

The rearrangement links TRBV29-1 to TRBJ2-1; a possible D gene is TRBD1 (5 bases). CDR1 is SQVTM, CDR2 ANQGSEA, per germline. This CDR3 is 13 amino acids long. With 4 bases removed from V and 6 bases from J, the gap between germline ends came to 13 bases. CDR3 DNA sequence: TGCAGCGTTGGGATATCAGGGTTCAATGAGCAGTTCTTC. This translates into CSVGISGFNEQFF.

This chain uses TRBV5-1 with TRBJ2-2; D might be TRBD1 or TRBD2, each matching 5 bases. The CDR3 totals 15 residues. V was cut by 4 bases and J by 5 bases, with 15 bases left in between. CDR1 and CDR2 (germline): SGHRS, YFSETQ. This CDR3 reads CASSPGTTKTGELFF. The CDR3 region has the DNA TGCGCCAGCAGCCCCGGGACCACTAAGACCGGGGAGCTGTTTTTT.

This clonotype was counted between two and nine times. The chain joins TRBV2 to TRBJ2-7; possible D gene TRBD1, 5 bases. CDR3 size: 17 residues. CDR1 and CDR2 (germline): SNHLY, FYNNEI. Trimming stripped 3 bases from V and 0 bases from J, with 18 bases between. The CDR3 loop reads CASSDYGAGLSSYEQYF. CDR3 coding DNA: TGTGCCAGCAGTGATTATGGGGCAGGCCTAAGCTCCTACGAGCAGTACTTC.

The rearrangement uses TRBV21-1 and TRBJ2-7; the D segment call TRBD1 is taken from the table without a DNA check. TRBV21-1 is a pseudogene locus. This CDR3 is 16 amino acids long. DNA of the CDR3: TGTGCCAGCAGCACCCCGGGACAGGGGATCTCCTACGAGCAGTACTTC. Translated, it gives CASSTPGQGISYEQYF.

In this sample, this clonotype turned up a few times. The V call is TRBV4-1, the J call TRBJ2-1; 12 nucleotides line up with TRBD2. Germline lookup yields CDR1 MGHRA and CDR2 YSYEKL. CDR3 length equals 15 residues. With V trimmed by 6 bases and J by 7 bases, 7 bases remained unmatched. The DNA of the CDR3 is TGCGCCAGCAGACTCCTAGCGGGAGGGGGAAATGAGCAGTTCTTC. This translates into CASRLLAGGGNEQFF.

The chain joins TRBV20-1 to TRBJ2-7; tentatively, D is TRBD2 (5 bases). V was clipped by 8 bases and J by 2 bases, with 16 bases between them. The CDR3 is 13 residues long. Germline CDR1 and CDR2: DFQATT and SNEGSKA (reference sequence). Written as DNA, the CDR3 is TGCAGTCTTGGTGGACTTCTGACCTACGAGCAGTACTTC. It codes for CSLGGLLTYEQYF.

The chain joins TRBV20-1 to TRBJ2-5, with TRBD2 as a possible D gene (5 bases). Trimming took 6 bases from V and 9 from J, leaving 17 bases between them. Germline values: CDR1 DFQATT, CDR2 SNEGSKA (reference sequence). This CDR3 spans 12 amino acids. The CDR3 coding sequence is TGCAGTGCCCGGCAGCGTGTGGAGGCCCAGTACTTC. Translated: CSARQRVEAQYF.

CDR3 nucleotide sequence: TGTGCCAGCAGCTTAAGGGAAGGGTATGGCTACACCTTC. Its protein is CASSLREGYGYTF. This chain uses TRBV7-3 with TRBJ1-2; D ambiguous. CDR1 and CDR2 from the germline V gene are SGHTA and FQGTGA. This CDR3 region has 13 residues. V was shortened by 1 base and J by 5 bases, with 8 bases between the two germline ends.

CDR3 residues: CASSVAGRADTQYF. Written as DNA, the CDR3 is TGTGCCAGCAGTGTAGCGGGCCGAGCAGATACGCAGTATTTT. J is TRBJ2-3 and V is TRBV2; 7 bases agree with TRBD2. Germline lookup yields CDR1 SNHLY and CDR2 FYNNEI. The CDR3 runs 14 residues. J gave up 4 bases and V 4 bases, and 5 bases lay outside the gene matches.

This clonotype turned up a few times. The gene calls are TRBV7-6 and TRBJ2-1, with TRBD2 matching 9 bases. The CDR3 totals 15 residues. After removal of 4 bases from V and 6 bases from J, the junction contained 7 bases not matched to a gene. CDR1 is SGHVS and CDR2 is FNYEAQ in the germline V gene. The CDR3 protein is CASSWGTSIINEQFF. In DNA form, the CDR3 reads TGTGCCAGCAGCTGGGGGACTAGCATTATCAATGAGCAGTTCTTC.